This T cell receptor beta chain appears in the sequencing data of a study of OX40 agonist ivuxolimab in advanced cancers. A note on the overall study: Ivuxolimab was a fully human IgG2 agonistic monoclonal antibody targeting the costimulatory receptor OX40 (CD134). Intravenous ivuxolimab was administered to patients every 2 weeks at six dose levels: 0.01, 0.1, 0.3, 1.5, 3 and 10 mg/kg. Of the roughly 54 dose-escalation patients, hepatocellular carcinoma was present in approximately 20, melanoma in roughly 15, renal cell carcinoma in 9 and head and neck cancer in 9. The dose-escalation cohort was 82.7% male with a mean age of roughly 62 years, ranging from roughly 20 to 80. Patients were allowed to have had prior anti-PD-1, anti-PD-L1 or anti-CTLA-4 therapy, and 30% to 50% of the dose-escalation patients had previously received checkpoint inhibitors. Partial responses were achieved by three dose-escalation patients, of whom one had hepatocellular carcinoma and two had cutaneous melanoma. Peripheral TCRbeta sequencing was intended to test whether TCR sequence diversity was altered and clonal T-cell expansion was caused by ivuxolimab. The paper describes the monotherapy dose-escalation part (N ≈ 51 patients) of the phase I trial of ivuxolimab.

The CDR3 has 13 amino acids, counting the end cysteine and phenylalanine. The entry retains the CDR3 DNA only, 39 bases that are in frame from base 1. Looking up the germline V gene yields CDR1 SGDLS and CDR2 YYNGEE. A distance of 14 bases separates the germline ends of V and J, which lose 6 bases and 5 bases respectively. Points on this clone: No cognate antigen has been identified for it. Within one base of it there is no much larger clone, and no base qualities were kept.

The trial excluded patients who had a history of autoimmune disease or who were on systemic immunosuppression. Peripheral blood for TCR sequencing was collected from all dose cohorts at baseline, on cycle 4 day 1, and on cycle 7 day 1. Samples came from an open-label, multicenter, first-in-human phase I dose-escalation trial of ivuxolimab. Adults with locally advanced or metastatic melanoma, renal cell carcinoma, hepatocellular carcinoma or head and neck squamous cell carcinoma were enrolled in the trial. CD4+ and CD8+ T cells were sorted separately from peripheral blood before TCR sequencing. For sequencing of the TCRbeta CDR3 region, genomic DNA was extracted from the sorted cells. The immunoSEQ Assay was used to sequence the TCRbeta CDR3 regions. TCRdb obtained this table from immuneACCESS and retained in-frame rearrangements with V and J assigned. These tables miss some clones; where compared with another copy, unresolved V genes account for less than half of the shortfall, and the remainder is unexplained. The sample table shows 45,000 to 60,000 clones, and 80% to 85% are seen once. In total, the top ten clones hold roughly 25% of the sample.

Paper-wide results and their limitations: Low levels of normalized T-cell clonal expansion were also shown by some nonresponding patients. In the 0.1-3.0 mg/kg groups, partial responders were among the patients with the lowest normalized peripheral clonal expansion, particularly in CD8+ T cells. On average, CD8+ T cells showed more expanded clones than CD4+ T cells after ivuxolimab. At doses from 0.1 to 3.0 mg/kg, clonal expansion was seen in both CD4+ and CD8+ blood T cells between baseline and week 6. Antigen specificity was not determined for the clonally expanded peripheral T cells.

Here the chain combines TRBV9 and TRBJ2-5; tentative D gene TRBD1, with 6 bases matching. This clonotype originated in an adult with an advanced solid tumor such as melanoma, head and neck, liver or kidney cancer. The sequenced sample was CD4+ or CD8+ T cells sorted from blood, obtained in a trial of the OX40 agonist ivuxolimab. The CDR3 reads CASTGTSSETQYF. The nucleotide sequence reads TGTGCCAGCACCGGGACATCCTCGGAGACCCAGTACTTC. Where the CDR3 stops, the reference TRBV9 and TRBJ2-5 genes take over; the full variable domain is DSGVTQTPKHLITATGQRVTLRCSPRSGDLSVYWYQQSLDQGLQFLIQYYNGEERAKGNILERFSAQQFPDLHSELNLSSLELGDSALYFCASTGTSSETQYFGPGTRLLVL.